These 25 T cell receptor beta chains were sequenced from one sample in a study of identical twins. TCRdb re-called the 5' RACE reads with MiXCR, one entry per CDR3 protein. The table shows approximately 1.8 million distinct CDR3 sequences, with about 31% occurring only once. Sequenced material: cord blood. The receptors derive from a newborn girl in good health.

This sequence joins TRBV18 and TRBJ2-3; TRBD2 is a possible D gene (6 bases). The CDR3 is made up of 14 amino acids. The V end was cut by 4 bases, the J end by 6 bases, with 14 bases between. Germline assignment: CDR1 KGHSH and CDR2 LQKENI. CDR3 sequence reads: CASSRDWSSDTQYF. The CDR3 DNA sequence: TGTGCCAGCTCACGGGACTGGAGTTCGGATACGCAGTATTTT.

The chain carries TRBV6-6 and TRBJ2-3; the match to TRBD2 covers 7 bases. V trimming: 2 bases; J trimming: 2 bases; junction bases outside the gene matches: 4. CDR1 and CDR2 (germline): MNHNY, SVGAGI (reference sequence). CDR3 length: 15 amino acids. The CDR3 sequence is CASSYPTSPTDTQYF. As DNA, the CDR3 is TGTGCCAGCAGTTACCCGACTAGCCCCACAGATACGCAGTATTTT.

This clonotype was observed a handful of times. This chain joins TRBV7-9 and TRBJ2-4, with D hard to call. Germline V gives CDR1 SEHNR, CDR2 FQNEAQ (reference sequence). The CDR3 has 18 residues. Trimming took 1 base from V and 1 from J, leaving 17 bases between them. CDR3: CASSLGGSLLWAKNIQYF. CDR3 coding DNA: TGTGCCAGCAGCTTAGGTGGTTCGCTCCTCTGGGCCAAAAACATTCAGTACTTC.

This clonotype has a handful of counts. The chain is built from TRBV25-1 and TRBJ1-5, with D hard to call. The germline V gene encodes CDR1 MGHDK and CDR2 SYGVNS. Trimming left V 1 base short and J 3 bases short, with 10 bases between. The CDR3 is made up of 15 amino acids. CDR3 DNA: TGTGCCAGCAGTGAATCGGGCCAAACCAATCAGCCCCAGCATTTT. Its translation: CASSESGQTNQPQHF.

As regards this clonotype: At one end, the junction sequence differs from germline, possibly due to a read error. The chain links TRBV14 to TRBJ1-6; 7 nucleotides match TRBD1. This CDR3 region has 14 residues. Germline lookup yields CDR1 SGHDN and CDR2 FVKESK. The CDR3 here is CASRPGQPYSPPHF. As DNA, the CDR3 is TGTGCCAGCAGACCGGGACAGCCCTATTCACCCCCCCACTTT.

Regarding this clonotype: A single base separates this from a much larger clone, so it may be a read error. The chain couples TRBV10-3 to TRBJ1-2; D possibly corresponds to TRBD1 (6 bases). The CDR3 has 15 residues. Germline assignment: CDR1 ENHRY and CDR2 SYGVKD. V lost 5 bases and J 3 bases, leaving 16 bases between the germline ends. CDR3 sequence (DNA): TGTGCCATCAGTCCACAGGCAGGGGTAGACTATGGCTACACCTTC. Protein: CAISPQAGVDYGYTF.

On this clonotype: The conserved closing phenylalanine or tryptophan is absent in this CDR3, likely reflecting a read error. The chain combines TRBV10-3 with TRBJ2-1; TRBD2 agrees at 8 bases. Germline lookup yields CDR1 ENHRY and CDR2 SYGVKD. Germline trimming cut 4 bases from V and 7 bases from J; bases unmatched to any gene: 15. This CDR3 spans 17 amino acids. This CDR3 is CAISAQGNGRGSNEQFS. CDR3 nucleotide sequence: TGTGCCATCAGTGCGCAAGGGAACGGGAGGGGGTCAAATGAGCAGTTCTCC.

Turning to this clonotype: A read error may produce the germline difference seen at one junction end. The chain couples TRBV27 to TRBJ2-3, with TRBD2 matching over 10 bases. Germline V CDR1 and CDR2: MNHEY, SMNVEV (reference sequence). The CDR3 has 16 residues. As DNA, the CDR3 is TGTGCCGGCAGTGTTCTAGCGGGAGAAGTGTTGCCAACGCAGTATTTT. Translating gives CAGSVLAGEVLPTQYF.

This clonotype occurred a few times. The DNA for the CDR3 is TGTGCCAGAGGGACAGGGTGGAATGGCTACACCTTC. Translating gives CARGTGWNGYTF. The V and J genes are TRBV27 and TRBJ1-2; TRBD1 agrees at 9 bases. The CDR3 loop spans 12 amino acids. Germline V gives CDR1 MNHEY, CDR2 SMNVEV (reference sequence). The V and J ends lost 9 bases and 6 bases, in that order; junction bases with no gene match: 5.

This CDR3 reads CASSQEPSSGRNEQFF. The CDR3 region has the DNA TGTGCCAGCAGCCAAGAGCCGTCTAGCGGGAGGAATGAGCAGTTCTTC. The chain combines TRBV4-2 with TRBJ2-1; 11 positions agree with TRBD2. Germline V gene lookup returns CDR1 LGHNA and CDR2 YNFKEQ. This CDR3 is built from 16 residues. J was trimmed by 7 bases and V by 0 bases; bases with no gene match: 5.

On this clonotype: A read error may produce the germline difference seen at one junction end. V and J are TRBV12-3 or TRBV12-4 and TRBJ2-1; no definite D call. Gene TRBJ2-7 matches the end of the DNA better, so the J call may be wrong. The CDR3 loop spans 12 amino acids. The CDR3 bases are TGTGCCATCAGTTACAATTACAATGAGCAGTACTTC. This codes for CAISYNYNEQYF.

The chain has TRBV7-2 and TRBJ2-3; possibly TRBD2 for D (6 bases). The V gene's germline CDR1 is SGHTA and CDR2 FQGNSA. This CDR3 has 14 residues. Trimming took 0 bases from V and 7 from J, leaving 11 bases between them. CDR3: CASSLATSRNTQYF. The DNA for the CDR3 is TGTGCCAGCAGCTTAGCCACTAGCCGAAATACGCAGTATTTT.

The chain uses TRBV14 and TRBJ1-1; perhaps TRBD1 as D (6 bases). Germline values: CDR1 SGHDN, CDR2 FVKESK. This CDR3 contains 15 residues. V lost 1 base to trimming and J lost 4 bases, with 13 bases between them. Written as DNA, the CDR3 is TGTGCCAGCAGCCAAGTCCCCGCAGGGGCCACTGAAGCTTTCTTT. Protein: CASSQVPAGATEAFF.

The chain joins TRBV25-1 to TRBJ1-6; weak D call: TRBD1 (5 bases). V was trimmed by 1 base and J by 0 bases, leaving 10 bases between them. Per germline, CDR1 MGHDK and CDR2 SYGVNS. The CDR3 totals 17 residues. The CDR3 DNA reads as TGTGCCAGCAGTGAATGGGGGGAAAGCTCCTATAATTCACCCCTCCACTTT. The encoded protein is CASSEWGESSYNSPLHF.

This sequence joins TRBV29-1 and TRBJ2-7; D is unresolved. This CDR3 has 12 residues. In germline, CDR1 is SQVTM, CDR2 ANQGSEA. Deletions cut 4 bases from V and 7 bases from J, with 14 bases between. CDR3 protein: CSVGAGPREQYF. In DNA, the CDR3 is TGCAGCGTTGGAGCTGGACCGAGGGAGCAGTACTTC.

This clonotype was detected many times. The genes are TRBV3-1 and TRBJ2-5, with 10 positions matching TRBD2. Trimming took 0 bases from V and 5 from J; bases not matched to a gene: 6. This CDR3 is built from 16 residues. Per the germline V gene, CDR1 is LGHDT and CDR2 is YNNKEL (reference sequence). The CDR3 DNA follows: TGTGCCAGCAGCCAAGATTTTCTAGCGGGAGTTGAGACCCAGTACTTC. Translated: CASSQDFLAGVETQYF.

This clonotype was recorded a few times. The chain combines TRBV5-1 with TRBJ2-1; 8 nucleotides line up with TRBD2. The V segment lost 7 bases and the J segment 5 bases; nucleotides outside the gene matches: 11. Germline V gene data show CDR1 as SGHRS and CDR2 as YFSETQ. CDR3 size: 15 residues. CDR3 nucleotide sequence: TGCGCCAGCCGACCCGGGGGGGGCCCCAACAATGAGCAGTTCTTC. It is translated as CASRPGGGPNNEQFF. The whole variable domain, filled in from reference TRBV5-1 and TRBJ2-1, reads KAGVTQTPRYLIKTRGQQVTLSCSPISGHRSVSWYQQTPGQGLQFLFEYFSETQRNKGNFPGRFSGRQFSNSRSEMNVSTLELGDSALYLCASRPGGGPNNEQFFGPGTRLTVL.

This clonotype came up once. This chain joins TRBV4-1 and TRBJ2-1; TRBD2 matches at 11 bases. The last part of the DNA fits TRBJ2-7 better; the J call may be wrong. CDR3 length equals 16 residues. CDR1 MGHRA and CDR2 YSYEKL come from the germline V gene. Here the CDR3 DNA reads TGCGCCAGCAGCCTCCGGACTAGCGGGTTCTACAATGAGCAGTACTTC. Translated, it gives CASSLRTSGFYNEQYF.

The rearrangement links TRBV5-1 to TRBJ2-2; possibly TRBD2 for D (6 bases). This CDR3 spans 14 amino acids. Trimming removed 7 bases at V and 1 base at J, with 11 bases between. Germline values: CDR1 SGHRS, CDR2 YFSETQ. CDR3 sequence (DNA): TGCGCCAGCTGGCTAGCGCTGAACACCGGGGAGCTGTTTTTT. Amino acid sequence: CASWLALNTGELFF.

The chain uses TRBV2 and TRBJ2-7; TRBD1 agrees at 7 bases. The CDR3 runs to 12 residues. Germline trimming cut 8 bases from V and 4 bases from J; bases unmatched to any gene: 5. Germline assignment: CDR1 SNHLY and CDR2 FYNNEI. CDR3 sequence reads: CASGTDLYEQYF. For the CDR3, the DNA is TGTGCCAGCGGGACAGACCTATACGAGCAGTACTTC. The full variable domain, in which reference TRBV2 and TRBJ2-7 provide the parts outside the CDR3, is EPEVTQTPSHQVTQMGQEVILRCVPISNHLYFYWYRQILGQKVEFLVSFYNNEISEKSEIFDDQFSVERPDGSNFTLKIRSTKLEDSAMYFCASGTDLYEQYFGPGTRLTVT.

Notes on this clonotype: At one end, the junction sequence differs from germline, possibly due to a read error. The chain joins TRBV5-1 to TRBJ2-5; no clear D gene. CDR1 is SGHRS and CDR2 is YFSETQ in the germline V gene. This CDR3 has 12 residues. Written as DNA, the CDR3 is TGCGCCGGCAGCTTGAAGGGAGAGACCCAGTACTTC. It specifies CAGSLKGETQYF. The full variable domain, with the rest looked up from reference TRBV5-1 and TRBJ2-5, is KAGVTQTPRYLIKTRGQQVTLSCSPISGHRSVSWYQQTPGQGLQFLFEYFSETQRNKGNFPGRFSGRQFSNSRSEMNVSTLELGDSALYLCAGSLKGETQYFGPGTRLLVL.

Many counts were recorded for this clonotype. CDR3 protein: CASSLRAGSETQYF. CDR3 in DNA: TGTGCCAGCAGCCTACGAGCGGGGTCAGAGACCCAGTACTTC. The chain links TRBV3-1 to TRBJ2-5; the match to TRBD2 covers 7 bases. J was trimmed by 4 bases and V by 4 bases; bases with no gene match: 6. The germline V gene has CDR1 LGHDT and CDR2 YNNKEL (reference sequence). The CDR3 covers 14 residues.

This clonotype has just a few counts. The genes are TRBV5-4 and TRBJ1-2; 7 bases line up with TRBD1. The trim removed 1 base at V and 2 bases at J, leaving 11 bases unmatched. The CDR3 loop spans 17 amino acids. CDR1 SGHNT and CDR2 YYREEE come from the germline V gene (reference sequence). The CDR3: CASSLTPGQEGNYGYTF. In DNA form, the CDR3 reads TGTGCCAGCAGCTTGACCCCTGGACAGGAAGGCAACTATGGCTACACCTTC.

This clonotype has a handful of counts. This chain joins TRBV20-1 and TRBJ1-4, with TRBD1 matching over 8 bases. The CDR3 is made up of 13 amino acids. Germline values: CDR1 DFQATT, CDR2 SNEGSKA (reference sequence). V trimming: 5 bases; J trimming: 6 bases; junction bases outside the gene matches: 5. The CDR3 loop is CSAYATGDEKLFF. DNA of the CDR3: TGCAGTGCTTACGCGACAGGGGATGAAAAACTGTTTTTT.

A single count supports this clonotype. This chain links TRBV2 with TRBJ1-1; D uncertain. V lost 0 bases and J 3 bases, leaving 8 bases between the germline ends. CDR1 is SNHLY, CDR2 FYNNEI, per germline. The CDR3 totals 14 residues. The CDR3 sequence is CASSEAPYDTEAFF. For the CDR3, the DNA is TGTGCCAGCAGTGAAGCGCCATATGACACTGAAGCTTTCTTT.